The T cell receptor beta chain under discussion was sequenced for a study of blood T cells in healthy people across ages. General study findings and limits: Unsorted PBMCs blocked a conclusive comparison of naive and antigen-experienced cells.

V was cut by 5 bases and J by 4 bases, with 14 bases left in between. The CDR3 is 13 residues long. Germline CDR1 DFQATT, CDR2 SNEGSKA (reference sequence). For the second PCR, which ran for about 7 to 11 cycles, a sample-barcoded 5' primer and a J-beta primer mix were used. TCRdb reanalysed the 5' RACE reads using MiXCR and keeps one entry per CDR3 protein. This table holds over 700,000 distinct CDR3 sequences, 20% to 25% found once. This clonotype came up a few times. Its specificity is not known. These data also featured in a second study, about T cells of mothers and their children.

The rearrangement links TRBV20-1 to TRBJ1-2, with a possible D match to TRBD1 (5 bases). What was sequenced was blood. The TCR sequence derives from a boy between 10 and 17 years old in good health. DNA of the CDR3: TGCAGTGCTCTACTACCGGACATCTATGGCTACACCTTC. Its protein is CSALLPDIYGYTF.